One and the same sample provided the 2 T cell receptor beta chains below, sequenced in a study of T cell changes during pregnancy in multiple sclerosis. Clones were read by immunoSEQ multiplex PCR, and TCRdb kept only the in-frame ones, dropping some. This sample yields approximately 53,000 clones, of which 92% are seen a single time; approximately 0.25% belongs to the top ten. This specimen consisted of CD4+ T cells from peripheral blood mononuclear cells, obtained in the second trimester of pregnancy. The receptors shown here come from a female donor with multiple sclerosis, enrolled in a pregnancy study.

V gene TRBV5-6 combines with J gene TRBJ1-1; no firm D call. The V end was cut by 2 bases, the J end by 2 bases, with 7 bases between. CDR3 length equals 13 residues. Germline assignment: CDR1 SGHDT and CDR2 YYEEEE. The CDR3 coding sequence is TGTGCCAGCAGCTTCATGAGCAACACTGAAGCTTTCTTT. Translating it yields CASSFMSNTEAFF. The full variable domain, rest sourced from reference TRBV5-6 and TRBJ1-1, is DAGVTQSPTHLIKTRGQQVTLRCSPKSGHDTVSWYQQALGQGPQFIFQYYEEEERQRGNFPDRFSGHQFPNYSSELNVNALLLGDSALYLCASSFMSNTEAFFGQGTRLTVV.

The chain couples TRBV6-5 to TRBJ2-6; D not resolved. V lost 2 bases and J lost 0, with 5 bases in between. The CDR3 extends over 15 amino acids. The germline V gene has CDR1 MNHEY and CDR2 SVGAGI. CDR3 sequence reads: CASSYDNSGANVLTF. CDR3 nucleotides: TGTGCCAGCAGTTACGACAACTCTGGGGCCAACGTCCTGACTTTC.